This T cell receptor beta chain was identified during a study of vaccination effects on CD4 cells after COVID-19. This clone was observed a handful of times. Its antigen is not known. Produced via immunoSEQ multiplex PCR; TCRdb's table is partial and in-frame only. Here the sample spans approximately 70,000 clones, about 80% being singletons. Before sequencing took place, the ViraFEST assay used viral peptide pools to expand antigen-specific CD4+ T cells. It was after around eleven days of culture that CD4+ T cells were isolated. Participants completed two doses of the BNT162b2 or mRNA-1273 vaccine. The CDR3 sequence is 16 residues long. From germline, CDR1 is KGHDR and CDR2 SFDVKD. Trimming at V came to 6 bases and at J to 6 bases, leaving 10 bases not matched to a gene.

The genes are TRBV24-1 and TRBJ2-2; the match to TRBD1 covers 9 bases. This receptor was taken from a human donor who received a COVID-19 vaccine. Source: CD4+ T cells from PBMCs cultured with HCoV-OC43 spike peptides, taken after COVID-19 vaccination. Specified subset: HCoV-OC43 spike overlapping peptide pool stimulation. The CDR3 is CATSTTGQGVSGELFF. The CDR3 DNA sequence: TGTGCCACCAGTACCACGGGACAGGGAGTATCCGGGGAGCTGTTTTTT.